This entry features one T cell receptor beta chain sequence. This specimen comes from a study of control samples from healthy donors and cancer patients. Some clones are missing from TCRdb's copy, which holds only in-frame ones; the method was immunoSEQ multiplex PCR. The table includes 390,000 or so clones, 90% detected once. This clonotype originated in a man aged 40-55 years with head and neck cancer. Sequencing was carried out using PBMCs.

CDR3 DNA: TGTGCCAGCAGTTTCGGGACTAGCGGGAGCTACGAGCAGTACTTC. Translating gives CASSFGTSGSYEQYF. The V and J genes are TRBV27 and TRBJ2-7, with 14 bases matching TRBD2. Trimming at V came to 3 bases and at J to 3 bases, leaving 1 base not matched to a gene. The CDR3 is 15 residues long. Germline lookup yields CDR1 MNHEY and CDR2 SMNVEV (reference sequence).